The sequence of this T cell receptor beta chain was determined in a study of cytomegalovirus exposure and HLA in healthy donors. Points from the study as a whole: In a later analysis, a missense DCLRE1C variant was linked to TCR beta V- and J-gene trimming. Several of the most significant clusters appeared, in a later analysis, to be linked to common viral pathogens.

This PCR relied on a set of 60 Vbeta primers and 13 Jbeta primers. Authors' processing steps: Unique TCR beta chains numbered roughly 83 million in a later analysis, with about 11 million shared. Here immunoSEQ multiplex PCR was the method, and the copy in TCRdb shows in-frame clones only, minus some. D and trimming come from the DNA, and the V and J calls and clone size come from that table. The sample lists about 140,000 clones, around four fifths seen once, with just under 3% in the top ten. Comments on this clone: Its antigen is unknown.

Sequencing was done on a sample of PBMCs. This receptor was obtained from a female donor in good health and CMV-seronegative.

In nucleotides, the CDR3 is TGTGCCAGCAGTCGAGTTAGCGGAAGCGGAGAGACCCAGTACTTC. Encoded protein: CASSRVSGSGETQYF. The J gene is TRBJ2-5, the V gene TRBV2; TRBD2 might be the D (6 bases). The CDR3 is made up of 15 amino acids. Germline assignment: CDR1 SNHLY and CDR2 FYNNEI. V shed 5 bases and J shed 4 bases, with 17 bases lying between them.